This TCR beta chain was obtained from a study of T cells in Graves' hyperthyroidism and ophthalmopathy. Broader study findings: Researchers found most expanded thyroid clonotypes above 0.001 in blood as well.

This clonotype was observed at least ten times. The antigen remains undetermined. Germline CDR1 LNHNV, CDR2 YYDKDF (reference sequence). There are 15 residues in the CDR3. V lost 3 bases and J lost 3, with 14 bases in between. RNA transcripts were the template for amplifying TCR beta CDR3 regions. The primer set for the first-round RT-PCR of the TCR CDR3 was HTBI. TCRdb used MiXCR to reprocess the multiplex PCR reads, holding one entry per CDR3 protein. Of approximately 700,000 distinct CDR3 sequences in the sample, about 45% are singletons; the top ten hold 7% to 7.5%. The receptor's source is an adult man with Graves' disease, either hyperthyroidism or ophthalmopathy (not recorded which). This chain uses TRBV15 with TRBJ1-1; possibly TRBD1 for D (5 bases). The specimen sequenced was peripheral blood or thyroid tissue (not recorded which). The CDR3 nucleotides are TGTGCCACCAGCAGGGCAGGGATGATGGACACTGAAGCTTTCTTT. Translation: CATSRAGMMDTEAFF.